The present TCR beta chain was sequenced within a study of blood T cell repertoires in COVID-19. Repertoires were generated with immunoSEQ multiplex PCR, while TCRdb's copy carries only in-frame clones and drops some. The sample lists 200,000 to 250,000 clones; under 90% were seen once. This clonotype originated in a man aged 55 to 69 who had recovered from COVID-19. Sequenced input: PBMCs or T cells enriched from blood (not recorded which).

DNA of the CDR3: TGTGCCAGCAGCCAAGGGACAGGACGTCGTGAAAAACTGTTTTTT. Translated, it gives CASSQGTGRREKLFF. The chain employs TRBV11-2 and TRBJ1-4; 8 bases map to TRBD1. Germline lookup yields CDR1 SGHAT and CDR2 FQNNGV. This CDR3 comprises 15 residues. Germline trimming cut 5 bases from V and 7 bases from J; bases unmatched to any gene: 9.